These 9 T cell receptor beta chains share one sample of origin, sequenced in a study of blood T cell repertoires in COVID-19. Here immunoSEQ multiplex PCR was the method, and the copy in TCRdb shows in-frame clones only, minus some. The data show approximately 47,000 clones, over 70% seen once. Sequenced sample: peripheral blood. Receptors originate from a human donor with active COVID-19. The donor label of this sample is uncertain.

The chain recombines TRBV6-1 with TRBJ1-3; weak D call: TRBD1 (6 bases). Trimming cost V 3 bases and J 5 bases, with 17 bases left between them. CDR1 and CDR2 (germline): MNHNS, SASEGT. CDR3 length: 16 amino acids. As DNA, the CDR3 is TGTGCCAGCAGTGAGAATCCCAGGGGCTTTCGAAACACCATATATTTT. The encoded protein is CASSENPRGFRNTIYF.

Notes on this clone: Its ends do not fully match the called genes, so a read error is possible. The gene calls are TRBV7-6 and TRBJ2-1; 10 bases are shared with TRBD2. The CDR3 sequence is 14 residues long. Germline V gives CDR1 SGHVS, CDR2 FNYEAQ. CDR3 bases: TGTGCCAGCAGCATAGCGGGAGGATGGAATGAGCAGTTCTTC. Amino acids: CASSIAGGWNEQFF.

The chain is built from TRBV7-9 and TRBJ2-5; possible D gene TRBD2, 5 bases. Trimming removed 5 bases from V and 5 bases from J, with 12 bases in between. The CDR3 runs to 13 residues. Germline CDR1 and CDR2: SEHNR and FQNEAQ (reference sequence). CDR3 loop: CASSRTGVETQYF. The CDR3, as DNA: TGTGCCAGCAGCCGGACCGGGGTGGAGACCCAGTACTTC.

The rearrangement joins TRBV2 to TRBJ1-1; D unclear. This CDR3 region has 15 residues. Germline loops: CDR1 SNHLY, CDR2 FYNNEI. Trimming shortened V by 4 bases and J by 1 base, and 13 bases separated the two germline ends. In DNA form, the CDR3 reads TGTGCCAGCAGTGTAGGTGGGTCGGGGAACACTGAAGCTTTCTTT. Residues: CASSVGGSGNTEAFF.

The chain couples TRBV5-8 to TRBJ2-7, with 11 bases fitting TRBD1. Trimming at V came to 3 bases and at J to 0 bases, leaving 5 bases not matched to a gene. Germline V gene data show CDR1 as SGHTS and CDR2 as YDEGEE. This CDR3 contains 16 residues. CDR3 amino acids: CASSWTGQGVSYEQYF. CDR3 in DNA: TGTGCCAGCAGCTGGACGGGACAGGGGGTCTCCTACGAGCAGTACTTC. The full variable domain, its missing parts supplied by reference TRBV5-8 and TRBJ2-7, is EAGVTQSPTHLIKTRGQQATLRCSPISGHTSVYWYQQALGLGLQFLLWYDEGEERNRGNFPPRFSGRQFPNYSSELNVNALELEDSALYLCASSWTGQGVSYEQYFGPGTRLTVT.

The chain links TRBV30 to TRBJ1-2; 8 positions agree with TRBD1. The J segment lost 2 bases and the V segment lost 5 bases, leaving 4 bases of the junction unmatched. The length of the CDR3 is 13 residues. The germline gives CDR1 GTSNPN, CDR2 SVGIG (reference sequence). This CDR3 reads CAWDWTGNYGYTF. Written as DNA, the CDR3 is TGTGCCTGGGATTGGACAGGGAACTATGGCTACACCTTC.

The chain couples TRBV6-8 to TRBJ2-7; possibly TRBD2 for D (5 bases). CDR1 MNHGY and CDR2 SAAAGT come from the germline V gene. The V end was cut by 2 bases, the J end by 2 bases, with 10 bases between. CDR3 size: 14 residues. Here the CDR3 reads CASSYERRAYEQYF. The CDR3 DNA sequence: TGTGCCAGCAGTTACGAGCGGCGGGCCTACGAGCAGTACTTC.

The rearrangement uses TRBV7-2 and TRBJ2-7; 8 bases match TRBD2. This CDR3 has 15 residues. Germline trimming cut 3 bases from V and 1 base from J; bases unmatched to any gene: 5. In germline, CDR1 is SGHTA, CDR2 FQGNSA. The CDR3 DNA reads TGTGCCAGCAGCTTTAGCGGGGCCACATCCTACGAGCAGTACTTC. Translation gives CASSFSGATSYEQYF.

This rearrangement joins TRBV5-1 to TRBJ2-5, with D possibly TRBD1 on 6 matching bases. The germline V gene encodes CDR1 SGHRS and CDR2 YFSETQ. The V gene lost 2 bases and the J gene lost 1 base, with 9 bases spanning the gap. CDR3 length equals 14 residues. In DNA, the CDR3 is TGCGCCAGCAGCTTTCAGGGGACCCAAGAGACCCAGTACTTC. Encoded protein: CASSFQGTQETQYF.